This T cell receptor beta chain emerged from a study of molecular identifiers for immune sequencing clone quantification. Broader study findings: Detection of one spiked Jurkat cell's TCR RNA reportedly worked in one million naive cells. Over 99% of CMV-specific effector molecules, but under 1% of naive ones, were in clones above 20 copies.

This clonotype turned up a few times. Its target is not known. Previously described methods and listed TCR primers produced bulk TCR libraries. TCRdb reprocessed the PCR reads via MiXCR and lists one record per CDR3 protein. Found here are some 100,000 distinct CDR3 sequences, about 35% of them singletons; the top ten hold around 4%. A CD8+CD4-CCR7+CD45RA+ gate was used to sort naive CD8 T cells. This sequence was found in a human donor in good health. Some libraries in this study had Jurkat cell RNA spiked in. The material sequenced was naive CD8+ T cells from blood, with Jurkat cell RNA spiked in. Stated subset: FACS-sorted CD8+CD4-CCR7+CD45RA+ naive T cells.

CDR3 sequence (DNA): TGTGCCAGCAGTTACTCTTCGGACAGAAACACTGAAGCTTTCTTT. Its protein product is CASSYSSDRNTEAFF. J is TRBJ1-1 and V is TRBV6-5; possibly TRBD1 for D (6 bases). CDR1 and CDR2 (germline): MNHEY, SVGAGI. Trimming pared 0 bases from V and 2 bases from J, leaving 10 bases between. The CDR3 runs to 15 residues.